One and the same sample provided the 9 T cell receptor beta chains below, sequenced in a study of cytomegalovirus exposure and HLA in healthy donors. Primers: 60 Vbeta forward and 13 Jbeta reverse. Sequencing used immunoSEQ multiplex PCR; TCRdb keeps in-frame clones, though not all of them. The sample lists over 150,000 clones, around 82% occurring once. The sample comprised PBMCs. Every receptor here comes from a man in his forties or fifties in good health and CMV-seropositive.

The chain carries TRBV9 and TRBJ1-1; TRBD1 aligns across 8 bases. Germline V CDR1 and CDR2: SGDLS, YYNGEE. The CDR3 has 17 residues. Trimming cost V 4 bases and J 0 bases; bases outside gene matches: 11. As DNA, the CDR3 is TGTGCCAGCAGCTCCCCCCGAGACAGGGGCTTGAACACTGAAGCTTTCTTT. Translation: CASSSPRDRGLNTEAFF.

The gene calls are TRBV29-1 and TRBJ2-7; D is unclear. Germline V gene data show CDR1 as SQVTM and CDR2 as ANQGSEA. The CDR3 loop spans 11 amino acids. V lost 7 bases to trimming and J lost 3 bases, with 10 bases between them. CDR3 in DNA: TGCAGCGCTGGTACTCACTACGAGCAGTACTTC. It yields the protein CSAGTHYEQYF.

This clone was seen a single time. The rearrangement uses TRBV19 and TRBJ2-6; no firm D call. The CDR3 length is 14 residues. CDR1 is LNHDA and CDR2 is SQIVND in the germline V gene (reference sequence). The V and J ends lost 3 bases and 5 bases respectively, with 8 bases between them. This chain's CDR3 is CASSMMRWANVLTF. Written as DNA, the CDR3 is TGTGCCAGTAGTATGATGAGGTGGGCCAACGTCCTGACTTTC.

The V gene is TRBV7-9, the J gene TRBJ2-7; 8 nucleotides align to TRBD2. This CDR3 spans 16 amino acids. The germline V gene has CDR1 SEHNR and CDR2 FQNEAQ (reference sequence). The V and J ends lost 3 bases and 6 bases, in that order; junction bases with no gene match: 13. CDR3 in amino acids: CASSLRFGRVSGEQYF. The DNA for the CDR3 is TGTGCCAGCAGCTTGCGTTTCGGGAGGGTATCAGGCGAGCAGTACTTC.

This clone has more than one count but fewer than ten. This chain uses TRBV10-3 with TRBJ2-7; no clear D. V was pared by 10 bases and J by 3 bases, with 22 bases between. Germline V gene data show CDR1 as ENHRY and CDR2 as SYGVKD. The CDR3 sequence is 15 residues long. CDR3 loop: CASSLYATGSYEQYF. CDR3 coding DNA: TGTGCCAGCAGCTTGTACGCGACGGGTAGCTACGAGCAGTACTTC.

The V and J genes are TRBV19 and TRBJ2-7, with D unresolved. The germline CDR1 and CDR2 sequences are LNHDA and SQIVND (reference sequence). V was clipped by 1 base and J by 0 bases, with 7 bases between them. The CDR3 is 14 amino acids. The CDR3 is CASSIGSNSYEQYF. The CDR3 nucleotides are TGTGCCAGTAGTATAGGTTCCAACTCCTACGAGCAGTACTTC.

This clone occurred once. This chain connects TRBV11-1 to TRBJ2-1; a weak D match, TRBD2 (6 bases). CDR3 length equals 16 residues. The V and J ends lost 5 bases and 0 bases respectively, with 14 bases between them. In germline, CDR1 is SGHAT, CDR2 FQDESV (reference sequence). DNA of the CDR3: TGTGCCAGCAGCGGCGGCTCTAGCGACTCCTACAATGAGCAGTTCTTC. This sequence encodes CASSGGSSDSYNEQFF. Combining the CDR3 with reference TRBV11-1 and TRBJ2-1 gives the whole variable domain EAEVAQSPRYKITEKSQAVAFWCDPISGHATLYWYRQILGQGPELLVQFQDESVVDDSQLPKDRFSAERLKGVDSTLKIQPAELGDSAMYLCASSGGSSDSYNEQFFGPGTRLTVL.

The rearrangement uses TRBV9 and TRBJ1-2, with a possible D match to TRBD1 (5 bases). Germline V CDR1 and CDR2: SGDLS, YYNGEE. The CDR3 runs 13 residues. V lost 5 bases to trimming and J lost 4 bases, with 12 bases between them. This CDR3 reads CASRAGGSYGYTF. The CDR3 bases are TGTGCCAGCAGGGCTGGGGGGAGCTATGGCTACACCTTC.

The chain links TRBV4-1 to TRBJ1-6, with 9 bases identical to TRBD1. Germline CDR1 MGHRA, CDR2 YSYEKL. V was clipped by 1 base and J by 9 bases; unmatched bases: 7. The CDR3 sequence is 16 residues long. CDR3 region: CASSQGPGTGFSPLHF. The CDR3 DNA is TGCGCCAGCAGCCAAGGACCCGGGACAGGGTTTTCACCCCTCCACTTT.